This TCR beta chain was retrieved from a study of response to subunit inactivated influenza vaccine. Overall study findings and caveats: T cells newly recruited by each seasonal influenza vaccination are few, the authors suggested.

Between the trimmed V and J ends, which lost 0 bases and 2 bases, there was a span of 13 bases. Germline V lookup: CDR1 SGDLS, CDR2 YYNGEE. This CDR3 is 16 amino acids long. Of note for this clonotype: As yet, its antigen is unknown.

Using its own MiXCR run on the RT-PCR reads, TCRdb lists one record per CDR3 protein. The table lists hundreds of thousands of distinct CDR3 sequences, around 8% of them singletons. The TCR was taken from a man between 50 and 69 years old who received an inactivated influenza vaccine. The genes are TRBV9 and TRBJ2-3; possibly TRBD1 for D (6 bases). The sequencing here drew on PBMCs from blood, taken about 23 months after vaccination. Here the CDR3 DNA reads TGTGCCAGCAGCGTAGCTCCCGGGACAACCACAGATACGCAGTATTTT. Translated, it gives CASSVAPGTTTDTQYF.